This TCR beta chain was recovered during a study of beta chain features in type 1 diabetes. TCRB transcripts that were expressed got sequenced, as all of the isolated RNA had been reverse transcribed. Assay: immunoSEQ multiplex PCR; the TCRdb copy retains only in-frame clones and omits some. The sample has 300,000 to 400,000 clones, around 10% seen once. Whole-study results and caveats: Shorter TCRB CDR3s, moderately but significantly so, were found in Type 1 diabetes patients in all four CD4+ subsets. Researchers could not determine here whether HLA type influences TCRB rearrangement.

This clone has just a few counts. Its antigen is unidentified. This sample includes further DNA sequences coding for the same CDR3. The sequenced material came from central memory CD4+ T cells from blood. The receptor was isolated from a man aged 25 to 40 with type 1 diabetes.

The CDR3 loop reads CASSLSTEAFF. The CDR3 nucleotides are TGTGCCAGCAGTTTGAGCACTGAAGCTTTCTTT. The chain is built from TRBV28 and TRBJ1-1; no reliable D call. The germline V gene encodes CDR1 MDHEN and CDR2 SYDVKM. V lost 3 bases and J lost 4, with 3 bases in between. This CDR3 is built from 11 residues.